This T cell receptor (beta chain) was identified during a study of CD8+ T cells in alopecia areata. For the study at large: Treated patients took oral tofacitinib at 5 to 10 mg twice daily. General study findings and limits: Normal skin contains resident alphabeta T cells, and these are also sequenced in scalp samples. Compared with normal scalp, lesional scalp had higher clonality and more expanded CD8+ clones.

This clone was observed a handful of times. Antigen specificity is unknown. Peripheral blood and lesional scalp punch biopsies were taken from alopecia areata patients. Following extraction, RNA underwent reverse transcription to cDNA, which served as the sequencing template. Method: immunoSEQ multiplex PCR; TCRdb's copy keeps in-frame clones and lacks some. The sample has about 150,000 clones; roughly 44% are singletons. This CDR3 is 15 amino acids long. V trimming: 8 bases; J trimming: 5 bases; junction bases outside the gene matches: 9. The genes are TRBV23-1 and TRBJ2-3, with TRBD1 identical over 11 bases. TRBV23-1 is classed as an ORF, of uncertain function. The TCR originated in a human donor with alopecia areata. The material sequenced was CD4+ T cells sorted from blood. This chain's CDR3 is CASVRGQGAGDTQYF. CDR3 coding DNA: TGCGCCAGCGTTCGAGGACAGGGGGCTGGAGATACGCAGTATTTT.